This T cell receptor (beta chain) was documented in a study of blood T cell repertoires in COVID-19. The wider study: The United States, Italy and Spain were the sources of the acute and convalescent COVID-19 samples. From T cells, B-cell-depleted T cells, or PBMCs came the material, which was cDNA or gDNA.

Repertoires were generated with immunoSEQ multiplex PCR, while TCRdb's copy carries only in-frame clones and drops some. The sample records about 66,000 clones, just under 90% being singletons. The receptor was isolated from a man aged 55-75 years with acute or convalescent COVID-19. The specimen was peripheral blood.

The CDR3, as DNA: TGTGCCAGCTCACCATTCACTAGCGGGGTTGTCCACACCGGGGAGCTGTTTTTT. This gives the protein CASSPFTSGVVHTGELFF. The chain has TRBV18 and TRBJ2-2, with 10 bases that match TRBD2. The CDR3 is made up of 18 amino acids. The germline CDR1 and CDR2 sequences are KGHSH and LQKENI. J was trimmed by 3 bases and V by 2 bases; bases with no gene match: 9.